Following are 21 T cell receptor beta chains from one sample sequenced in a study of identical twins. TCRdb independently ran MiXCR on the 5' RACE reads; one entry per CDR3 protein. The table shows some 1,700,000 distinct CDR3 sequences, with less than 35% occurring only once. Sequencing was done on a sample of cord blood. These receptors were obtained from a newborn girl in good health.

The sample holds a few counts of this clonotype. This chain uses TRBV5-1 with TRBJ1-2; a weak D match, TRBD1 (6 bases). The ends were cut back, 4 bases at V and 4 bases at J, with 14 bases in the middle. Germline CDR1 SGHRS, CDR2 YFSETQ. The CDR3 extends over 14 amino acids. CDR3 region: CASSPPTGPYGYTF. The CDR3 nucleotides are TGCGCCAGCAGCCCACCGACAGGCCCCTATGGCTACACCTTC. The variable domain in full, with the rest retrieved from reference TRBV5-1 and TRBJ1-2, is KAGVTQTPRYLIKTRGQQVTLSCSPISGHRSVSWYQQTPGQGLQFLFEYFSETQRNKGNFPGRFSGRQFSNSRSEMNVSTLELGDSALYLCASSPPTGPYGYTFGSGTRLTVV.

V gene TRBV20-1 combines with J gene TRBJ1-1; D possibly corresponds to TRBD1 (5 bases). Between the trimmed V and J ends, which lost 6 bases and 9 bases, there was a span of 20 bases. From germline, CDR1 is DFQATT and CDR2 SNEGSKA (reference sequence). The CDR3 length is 13 residues. The chain's CDR3 is CSAGGPALTQAFF. CDR3 coding DNA: TGCAGTGCGGGGGGACCGGCCCTCACCCAAGCTTTCTTT.

The rearrangement links TRBV20-1 to TRBJ2-1, with no clear D. The last part of the DNA fits TRBJ2-7 better; the J call may be wrong. Germline V gene data show CDR1 as DFQATT and CDR2 as SNEGSKA (reference sequence). This CDR3 spans 14 amino acids. CDR3 nucleotides: TGCAGTGCGCCGCAGAGGAGTACCTACAATGAGCAGTACTTC. Protein sequence: CSAPQRSTYNEQYF.

The genes are TRBV20-1 and TRBJ2-4; 11 positions match TRBD1. The CDR3 extends over 15 amino acids. Germline CDR1 DFQATT, CDR2 SNEGSKA (reference sequence). V gave up 6 bases and J gave up 3 bases; unmatched junction bases: 7. The CDR3 here is CSAPGQGAVKNIQYF. In DNA form, the CDR3 reads TGCAGTGCCCCTGGACAGGGGGCGGTCAAAAACATTCAGTACTTC.

The rearrangement uses TRBV7-2 and TRBJ2-5, with TRBD1 identical over 7 bases. V was clipped by 1 base and J by 2 bases; unmatched bases: 4. The CDR3 extends over 15 amino acids. Per germline, CDR1 SGHTA and CDR2 FQGNSA. The CDR3: CASSLDRGTQETQYF. CDR3 bases: TGTGCCAGCAGCTTAGACAGGGGAACACAAGAGACCCAGTACTTC.

The chain is built from TRBV28 and TRBJ2-3; TRBD1 matches at 8 bases. Germline CDR1 reads MDHEN; CDR2 reads SYDVKM. The CDR3 loop spans 15 amino acids. V trimming: 9 bases; J trimming: 0 bases; junction bases outside the gene matches: 8. The CDR3, as DNA: TGTGCCAGTAGATCCAGGGGGCTGAGCACAGATACGCAGTATTTT. The encoded protein is CASRSRGLSTDTQYF.

This clonotype was detected only a few times. The chain is built from TRBV11-2 and TRBJ1-2; D gene uncertain. The CDR3 covers 14 residues. V was trimmed by 0 bases and J by 6 bases, leaving 11 bases between them. Germline lookup yields CDR1 SGHAT and CDR2 FQNNGV. The CDR3 sequence: CASSLENPGNGYTF. The CDR3 DNA sequence: TGTGCCAGCAGCTTAGAAAATCCCGGAAATGGCTACACCTTC.

This clonotype has only a few counts. The CDR3 DNA reads as TGCAGCGTCATACCATTCGGACTAAACACTGAAGCTTTCTTT. It specifies CSVIPFGLNTEAFF. The V gene is TRBV29-1, the J gene TRBJ1-1; D is undetermined. The length of the CDR3 is 14 residues. Germline V gene sequence: CDR1 SQVTM, CDR2 ANQGSEA. Trimming pared 6 bases from V and 2 bases from J, leaving 16 bases between. Variable domain in full (rest from reference TRBV29-1 and TRBJ1-1): SAVISQKPSRDICQRGTSLTIQCQVDSQVTMMFWYRQQPGQSLTLIATANQGSEATYESGFVIDKFPISRPNLTFSTLTVSNMSPEDSSIYLCSVIPFGLNTEAFFGQGTRLTVV.

This clonotype was detected only a few times. The chain employs TRBV20-1 and TRBJ1-4; 7 nucleotides line up with TRBD1. J lost 8 bases, V lost 6 bases, and 3 bases had no gene match. The CDR3 covers 11 residues. Germline V gene lookup returns CDR1 DFQATT and CDR2 SNEGSKA (reference sequence). CDR3 in DNA: TGCAGTGCGGACAGGAGGGAAAAACTGTTTTTT. Its protein is CSADRREKLFF.

CDR3 DNA: TGTGCCAGCAGTTTGGTCCTTTCCTTCCTGACAGGGGCCAACACAGATACGCAGTATTTT. Protein product: CASSLVLSFLTGANTDTQYF. This chain links TRBV28 with TRBJ2-3; 8 positions agree with TRBD1. Trimming took 3 bases from V and 2 from J; bases not matched to a gene: 19. Germline CDR1 MDHEN, CDR2 SYDVKM. The CDR3 loop spans 20 amino acids. Full variable domain (outside the CDR3, taken from reference TRBV28 and TRBJ2-3): DVKVTQSSRYLVKRTGEKVFLECVQDMDHENMFWYRQDPGLGLRLIYFSYDVKMKEKGDIPEGYSVSREKKERFSLILESASTNQTSMYLCASSLVLSFLTGANTDTQYFGPGTRLTVL.

The genes are TRBV6-4 and TRBJ1-2, with no clear D. Germline CDR1 reads MRHNA; CDR2 reads SNTAGT. Trimming removed 3 bases from V and 5 bases from J, with 16 bases in between. This CDR3 spans 15 amino acids. CDR3 DNA sequence: TGTGCCAGCAGTGAGCACGCGTCCAGACCGTATGGCTACACCTTC. It specifies CASSEHASRPYGYTF.

J is TRBJ2-2 and V is TRBV5-6; TRBD2 matches 8 bases. From germline, CDR1 is SGHDT and CDR2 YYEEEE. With 4 bases clipped from V and 0 bases from J, the junction kept 5 bases outside the gene matches. The CDR3 spans 16 residues. The CDR3 region has the DNA TGTGCCAGCAGCACCTCAGCGGGGGCGAACACCGGGGAGCTGTTTTTT. Protein: CASSTSAGANTGELFF. The variable domain in full, completed from reference TRBV5-6 and TRBJ2-2, reads DAGVTQSPTHLIKTRGQQVTLRCSPKSGHDTVSWYQQALGQGPQFIFQYYEEEERQRGNFPDRFSGHQFPNYSSELNVNALLLGDSALYLCASSTSAGANTGELFFGEGSRLTVL.

This clonotype occurred a few times. The CDR3 DNA reads as TGTGCCAGCAGCCAAACCAGGTTGACTGAAGCTTTCTTT. Its protein is CASSQTRLTEAFF. The chain joins TRBV14 to TRBJ1-1; no clear D gene. The V and J ends lost 2 bases and 5 bases respectively, with 9 bases between them. Germline-derived CDR1 and CDR2 are SGHDN and FVKESK. CDR3 length: 13 amino acids.

This clonotype was seen more than once but under ten times. V is TRBV30 and J is TRBJ2-3; possible D gene TRBD1, 6 bases. CDR1 and CDR2 (germline): GTSNPN, SVGIG (reference sequence). This CDR3 has 15 amino acids. V was cut by 5 bases and J by 2 bases, with 17 bases left in between. The CDR3 DNA reads TGTGCCTGGTCACCCCGAGGGGGATTCACAGATACGCAGTATTTT. As protein: CAWSPRGGFTDTQYF. Variable domain in full (rest from reference TRBV30 and TRBJ2-3): SQTIHQWPATLVQPVGSPLSLECTVEGTSNPNLYWYRQAAGRGLQLLFYSVGIGQISSEVPQNLSASRPQDRQFILSSKKLLLSDSGFYLCAWSPRGGFTDTQYFGPGTRLTVL.

This clonotype was observed a handful of times. This chain uses TRBV20-1 with TRBJ1-2, with D uncertain. Germline V lookup: CDR1 DFQATT, CDR2 SNEGSKA (reference sequence). Deletions cut 6 bases from V and 4 bases from J, with 9 bases between. The CDR3 sequence is 11 residues long. The CDR3 region is CSAGRAYGYTF. In nucleotides, the CDR3 is TGCAGTGCGGGGAGGGCCTATGGCTACACCTTC.

The chain is built from TRBV5-1 and TRBJ2-1; D is unresolved. The CDR3 covers 15 residues. V lost 3 bases and J lost 0, with 10 bases in between. Germline V CDR1 and CDR2: SGHRS, YFSETQ. As DNA, the CDR3 is TGCGCCAGCAGCTCCACTACGAGCTCCTACAATGAGCAGTTCTTC. This translates into CASSSTTSSYNEQFF.

V and J are TRBV6-6 and TRBJ1-2; 7 bases agree with TRBD1. This CDR3 is built from 14 residues. Germline CDR1 and CDR2: MNHNY and SVGAGI (reference sequence). With V trimmed by 6 bases and J by 3 bases, 7 bases remained unmatched. The CDR3 region is CASRGDRAHYGYTF. CDR3 sequence (DNA): TGTGCCAGCAGGGGCGACAGGGCGCACTATGGCTACACCTTC.

A few counts support this clonotype. The chain combines TRBV10-1 with TRBJ2-5, with D tentatively TRBD2 (7 bases). V shed 0 bases and J shed 2 bases, with 10 bases lying between them. The CDR3 has 15 amino acids. Germline V gene sequence: CDR1 WNHNN, CDR2 SYGVQD (reference sequence). The CDR3 DNA is TGCGCCAGCAGTGAGTCGGGAGGGGGGCAAGAGACCCAGTACTTC. Its protein is CASSESGGGQETQYF.

The rearrangement uses TRBV28 and TRBJ2-3; possibly TRBD2 for D (6 bases). The germline V and J ends were trimmed by 6 bases and 3 bases, with 16 bases remaining between them. Germline values: CDR1 MDHEN, CDR2 SYDVKM. The CDR3 is made up of 15 amino acids. The CDR3 DNA reads as TGTGCCAGCAGCGATTACCGGGACTTAACAGATACGCAGTATTTT. This sequence encodes CASSDYRDLTDTQYF.

On this clonotype itself: This sequence may be a read error, since a much larger clone differs from it by one base. The chain employs TRBV5-1 and TRBJ2-4; weak D call: TRBD2 (6 bases). V lost 0 bases and J lost 15, with 22 bases in between. Germline CDR1 and CDR2: SGHRS and YFSETQ. The CDR3 is made up of 15 amino acids. CDR3 nucleotide sequence: TGCGCCAGCAGCTTGGTAACAGGAATAAGACGGGAGCGGTACTTC. This sequence encodes CASSLVTGIRRERYF. Complete variable domain (other parts from reference TRBV5-1 and TRBJ2-4): KAGVTQTPRYLIKTRGQQVTLSCSPISGHRSVSWYQQTPGQGLQFLFEYFSETQRNKGNFPGRFSGRQFSNSRSEMNVSTLELGDSALYLCASSLVTGIRRERYFGAGTRLSVL.

This clonotype was detected many times. The chain employs TRBV29-1 and TRBJ2-1; 9 bases match TRBD1. This CDR3 is 16 amino acids long. The V gene end was trimmed by 5 bases and the J gene end by 6 bases; junction bases not matched to a gene: 14. Germline lookup yields CDR1 SQVTM and CDR2 ANQGSEA. CDR3 in amino acids: CSVSPPRTGDPNEQFF. CDR3 bases: TGCAGCGTTTCACCCCCCAGGACAGGGGACCCCAATGAGCAGTTCTTC.